The rows below give T cell receptor beta chains drawn from one sample of a study of T cell repertoires in cytomegalovirus infection. Their target antigens are unknown. Each CDR3 protein gets one entry after TCRdb re-called the reads with MiXCR. This table has hundreds of thousands of distinct CDR3 sequences, roughly a third appearing once. This specimen consisted of cultured PBMCs, obtained from culture after CMV antigen stimulation. The receptors were sampled from a human donor in good health (CMV status not recorded). Some clones in this sample may be carry-over from other donors' samples. The conserved cysteine and the conserved F or W are not part of the CDR3 here.

j_call	cdr3_length	v_call	cdr3_aa
TRBJ2-5	12	TRBV7-2	ASSWGGPQETQY
TRBJ2-5	12	TRBV7-4	ASSLVLGPWTQY
TRBJ2-3	13	TRBV11-2	ASSFTSGSVNTQY
TRBJ2-7	13	TRBV7-9	ASSATSSGTYEQY
TRBJ2-2	14	TRBV11-2	ASSPLGREIGGELF
TRBJ1-3	12	TRBV7-8	ASSLVVSGNTIY
TRBJ2-3	13	TRBV7-9	ASSFVRGLEDTQY
TRBJ1-2	14	TRBV27	ASSPLVGQGIYGYT
TRBJ2-7	11	TRBV7-2	ASSPDWGHEQY
TRBJ2-3	11	TRBV7-9	ASSQFDGRAQY
TRBJ2-7	12	TRBV29-1	SVVGRQSSYEQY
TRBJ2-5	11	TRBV20-1	SGLAGYQETQY
TRBJ2-1	13	TRBV11-2	ASSPALAGYNEQF
TRBJ1-6	13	TRBV27	ASSLFGGRDSPLH
TRBJ2-7	13	TRBV7-6	ASSLAAESSYEQY
TRBJ2-4	14	TRBV12-3/TRBV12-4	ASSSWGLGEGNIQY